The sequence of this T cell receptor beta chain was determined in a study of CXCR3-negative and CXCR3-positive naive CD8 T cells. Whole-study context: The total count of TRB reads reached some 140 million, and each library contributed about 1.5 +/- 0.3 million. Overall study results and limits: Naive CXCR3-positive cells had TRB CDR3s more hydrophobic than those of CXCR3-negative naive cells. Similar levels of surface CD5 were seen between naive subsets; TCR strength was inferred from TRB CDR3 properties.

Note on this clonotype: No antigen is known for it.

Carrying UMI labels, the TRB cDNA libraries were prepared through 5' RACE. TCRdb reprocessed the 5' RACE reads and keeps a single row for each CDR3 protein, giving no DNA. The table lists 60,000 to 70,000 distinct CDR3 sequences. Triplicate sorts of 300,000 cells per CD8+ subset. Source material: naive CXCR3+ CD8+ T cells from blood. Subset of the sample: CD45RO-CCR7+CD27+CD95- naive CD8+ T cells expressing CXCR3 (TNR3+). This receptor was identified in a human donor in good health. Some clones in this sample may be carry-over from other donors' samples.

CDR3 sequence: CSVDTTGSPYNEQFF. The chain uses TRBV29-1 and TRBJ2-1; checking the TCRdb D call of TRBD1 is not possible without DNA. Germline V gene lookup returns CDR1 SQVTM and CDR2 ANQGSEA. The CDR3 is 15 amino acids.